The 22 T cell receptor beta chains below were found in one sample sequenced in a study of response to subunit inactivated influenza vaccine. TCRdb passed the RT-PCR reads through MiXCR, listing each CDR3 protein once. Of more than 400,000 distinct CDR3 sequences in the sample, approximately 11% were seen once. This specimen consisted of PBMCs from blood, obtained around seven weeks after vaccination. Receptor source: a man aged 50 to 59 who received an inactivated influenza vaccine.

This clonotype was counted between two and nine times. J is TRBJ1-2 and V is TRBV20-1, with 9 bases lining up with TRBD1. Germline V lookup: CDR1 DFQATT, CDR2 SNEGSKA (reference sequence). Trimming took 5 bases from V and 6 from J; bases not matched to a gene: 4. CDR3 length: 12 amino acids. CDR3 in amino acids: CSAGDRADGYTF. The CDR3, as DNA: TGCAGTGCTGGGGACAGGGCGGATGGCTACACCTTC.

This clonotype has a handful of counts. The genes are TRBV7-9 and TRBJ1-6; D not certain. The germline CDR1 and CDR2 sequences are SEHNR and FQNEAQ (reference sequence). The length of the CDR3 is 15 residues. Trimming removed 5 bases from V and 10 bases from J, with 18 bases in between. CDR3: CASSSVTRFLSPLHF. Here the CDR3 DNA reads TGTGCCAGCAGCAGCGTGACGAGGTTTTTATCACCCCTCCACTTT.

The table lists this clonotype with a few counts. V gene TRBV11-2 combines with J gene TRBJ2-1; 10 bases align to TRBD1. The CDR3 loop spans 16 amino acids. Germline V gene data show CDR1 as SGHAT and CDR2 as FQNNGV. V shed 5 bases and J 9 bases; nucleotides not matched to a gene: 13. This chain's CDR3 is CASSPVTGQGFGEQFF. DNA of the CDR3: TGTGCCAGCAGCCCCGTTACGGGACAGGGGTTTGGTGAGCAGTTCTTC.

The V gene is TRBV7-2, the J gene TRBJ1-5, with 7 bases lining up with TRBD1. Germline CDR1 reads SGHTA; CDR2 reads FQGNSA. Trimming cost V 5 bases and J 0 bases; bases outside gene matches: 7. This CDR3 has 16 amino acids. The DNA for the CDR3 is TGTGCCAGCAGCCAATACAGGGGTCTTAGCAATCAGCCCCAGCATTTT. It encodes CASSQYRGLSNQPQHF. Complete variable domain (other parts from reference TRBV7-2 and TRBJ1-5): GAGVSQSPSNKVTEKGKDVELRCDPISGHTALYWYRQSLGQGLEFLIYFQGNSAPDKSGLPSDRFSAERTGGSVSTLTIQRTQQEDSAVYLCASSQYRGLSNQPQHFGDGTRLSIL.

This clonotype was seen many times. This chain links TRBV4-1 with TRBJ2-7; D is perhaps TRBD2 (6 bases). The germline V and J ends were trimmed by 1 base and 3 bases, with 13 bases remaining between them. The CDR3 is 15 amino acids. Germline V gene sequence: CDR1 MGHRA, CDR2 YSYEKL. CDR3 loop: CASSQAGDPFYEQYF. DNA for the CDR3: TGCGCCAGCAGCCAAGCGGGGGACCCTTTCTACGAGCAGTACTTC.

This clonotype showed up just a few times. CDR3 DNA sequence: TGTGCCAGCAGTTCTGCGGCGGGGGGGCACGATGAGCAGTTCTTC. This gives the protein CASSSAAGGHDEQFF. The chain employs TRBV28 and TRBJ2-1, with 9 nucleotides matching TRBD2. This CDR3 region has 15 residues. V shed 4 bases and J 8 bases; nucleotides not matched to a gene: 9. CDR1 and CDR2 from the germline V gene are MDHEN and SYDVKM. The full variable domain, rest sourced from reference TRBV28 and TRBJ2-1, is DVKVTQSSRYLVKRTGEKVFLECVQDMDHENMFWYRQDPGLGLRLIYFSYDVKMKEKGDIPEGYSVSREKKERFSLILESASTNQTSMYLCASSSAAGGHDEQFFGPGTRLTVL.

This clonotype was picked up many times. For the CDR3, the DNA is TGTGCCAGCAGCGTTAGCGGGAGGGCCCACGAGCAGTACTTC. Encoded protein: CASSVSGRAHEQYF. The rearrangement links TRBV9 to TRBJ2-7; 11 bases align to TRBD2. The CDR3 loop spans 14 amino acids. Unmatched junction bases numbered 3, after V lost 2 bases and J lost 5 bases. Germline assignment: CDR1 SGDLS and CDR2 YYNGEE.

This clonotype was recorded at least ten times. V and J are TRBV6-1 and TRBJ2-1; 7 bases line up with TRBD2. Trimming removed 5 bases from V and 4 bases from J; junction bases left unmatched: 5. The CDR3 is 14 residues long. CDR1 and CDR2 from the germline V gene are MNHNS and SASEGT. The CDR3 DNA is TGTGCCAGCAGTCCGGGGGGTACGTACAATGAGCAGTTCTTC. Its translation is CASSPGGTYNEQFF.

This clonotype was seen repeatedly, ten times or more. The chain is built from TRBV29-1 and TRBJ2-7; 11 bases are a match to TRBD1. The length of the CDR3 is 13 residues. V lost 7 bases, J lost 4 bases, and 6 bases stayed unmatched. CDR1 and CDR2 from the germline V gene are SQVTM and ANQGSEA. DNA for the CDR3: TGCAGCGCTGGACAGGGGGCGAGTTACGAGCAGTACTTC. Translation gives CSAGQGASYEQYF.

This clonotype has just a few counts. The chain links TRBV6-2 or TRBV6-3 to TRBJ2-1; 8 bases are a match to TRBD2. Losses at the gene ends were 6 bases for V and 9 bases for J; bases not matched to a gene: 7. There are 13 residues in the CDR3. The germline V gene encodes CDR1 MNHEY and CDR2 SVGEGT. CDR3: CASSGGENFEQFF. CDR3 sequence (DNA): TGTGCCAGCAGCGGGGGGGAGAATTTTGAGCAGTTCTTC.

This clonotype was detected a few times. This rearrangement joins TRBV12-5 to TRBJ2-1, with a weak D call TRBD1 (7 bases). Germline CDR1 is LGHNT and CDR2 is FRNRAP. The length of the CDR3 is 15 residues. The V and J ends lost 6 bases and 0 bases respectively, with 12 bases between them. The CDR3 bases are TGTGCTAGTGGCAGGGGGGCTAGCTCCTACAATGAGCAGTTCTTC. Translation: CASGRGASSYNEQFF.

This clonotype was seen a few times. The V gene is TRBV28, the J gene TRBJ2-7; D is possibly TRBD2 (6 bases). V lost 2 bases, J lost 2 bases, and 13 bases lay in between. Germline values: CDR1 MDHEN, CDR2 SYDVKM. The CDR3 has 15 residues. The CDR3 here is CASSLMDYSTYEQYF. For the CDR3, the DNA is TGTGCCAGCAGTTTAATGGACTACTCAACCTACGAGCAGTACTTC.

The chain couples TRBV10-3 to TRBJ2-6; D gene uncertain. The germline CDR1 and CDR2 sequences are ENHRY and SYGVKD. This CDR3 has 17 amino acids. V shed 3 bases and J shed 0 bases, with 12 bases lying between them. DNA for the CDR3: TGTGCCATCAGTGACGACTCGAATCACTCTGGGGCCAACGTCCTGACTTTC. It specifies CAISDDSNHSGANVLTF.

This clonotype has only a few counts. This sequence joins TRBV5-1 and TRBJ2-1, with D unclear. CDR1 and CDR2 (germline): SGHRS, YFSETQ. V lost 1 base, J lost 5 bases, and 13 bases lay in between. The CDR3 is 15 residues long. This CDR3 is CASSLLGGDNNEQFF. Here the CDR3 DNA reads TGCGCCAGCAGCTTGCTCGGCGGAGATAACAATGAGCAGTTCTTC. Combining the CDR3 with reference TRBV5-1 and TRBJ2-1 gives the whole variable domain KAGVTQTPRYLIKTRGQQVTLSCSPISGHRSVSWYQQTPGQGLQFLFEYFSETQRNKGNFPGRFSGRQFSNSRSEMNVSTLELGDSALYLCASSLLGGDNNEQFFGPGTRLTVL.

This clonotype has at least ten counts. V and J are TRBV6-5 and TRBJ2-7; the D call may be TRBD1 or TRBD2 (6 bases each). The V and J ends lost 2 bases and 2 bases respectively, with 13 bases between them. The CDR3 has 15 amino acids. Germline CDR1 is MNHEY and CDR2 is SVGAGI. CDR3 nucleotide sequence: TGTGCCAGCAGTTACGGGGGGCGCATTACCTACGAGCAGTACTTC. Translating gives CASSYGGRITYEQYF.

The chain uses TRBV4-1 and TRBJ1-6, with TRBD1 identical over 9 bases. Germline V gene sequence: CDR1 MGHRA, CDR2 YSYEKL. The length of the CDR3 is 15 residues. V gave up 2 bases and J gave up 10 bases; unmatched junction bases: 6. CDR3 in amino acids: CASSQTGQGESPLHF. The CDR3 DNA follows: TGCGCCAGCAGCCAAACGGGACAGGGTGAATCACCCCTCCACTTT.

The chain carries TRBV4-1 and TRBJ2-1; 10 nucleotides align to TRBD2. V shed 3 bases, J shed 4 bases, and the junction held 3 bases outside the gene matches. The CDR3 loop spans 15 amino acids. Germline CDR1 and CDR2: MGHRA and YSYEKL. The CDR3 region is CASSQASGSYNEQFF. The CDR3 nucleotides are TGCGCCAGCAGCCAGGCTAGCGGGAGTTACAATGAGCAGTTCTTC.

This clonotype showed up many times. V gene TRBV29-1 combines with J gene TRBJ2-3; perhaps D is TRBD1 or TRBD2 (5 bases each). The CDR3 totals 13 residues. V was trimmed by 5 bases and J by 2 bases, leaving 11 bases between them. Germline CDR1 reads SQVTM; CDR2 reads ANQGSEA. CDR3 DNA: TGCAGCGTTTGGGGCGGACTCACAGATACGCAGTATTTT. It encodes CSVWGGLTDTQYF.

This clonotype was counted ten times or more. The chain recombines TRBV20-1 with TRBJ2-5; D might be TRBD2 (6 bases). Germline values: CDR1 DFQATT, CDR2 SNEGSKA (reference sequence). This CDR3 spans 14 amino acids. V dropped 7 bases and J dropped 5 bases, with 20 bases sitting between them. CDR3 DNA sequence: TGCAGTGAGGCGGGGACGGCCGGGACGGAGACCCAGTACTTC. The encoded protein is CSEAGTAGTETQYF.

A few counts support this clonotype. The genes are TRBV5-4 and TRBJ2-1; TRBD2 matches at 14 bases. The CDR3 has 19 residues. V lost 2 bases, J lost 2 bases, and 9 bases stayed unmatched. In germline, CDR1 is SGHNT, CDR2 YYREEE (reference sequence). The CDR3 loop reads CASSLIQGLAGATYNEQFF. The CDR3 nucleotides are TGTGCCAGCAGCTTAATACAGGGACTAGCGGGAGCAACCTACAATGAGCAGTTCTTC.

The table lists this clonotype with many counts. V usage is TRBV12-3 or TRBV12-4 and J usage is TRBJ1-2, with D possibly TRBD1 on 5 matching bases. Trimming took off 3 bases at V and 3 bases at J, with 11 bases between the two ends. The CDR3 spans 14 residues. The chain's CDR3 is CASSLLGPDYGYTF. The CDR3 DNA follows: TGTGCCAGCAGTTTGTTGGGGCCTGACTATGGCTACACCTTC.

The rearrangement links TRBV12-3 or TRBV12-4 to TRBJ2-5; 8 bases map to TRBD2. The CDR3 spans 14 residues. V trimming: 2 bases; J trimming: 4 bases; junction bases outside the gene matches: 3. The CDR3 bases are TGTGCCAGCAGTTTAACTAGCGGAGCAGAGACCCAGTACTTC. It codes for CASSLTSGAETQYF.